This T cell receptor (beta chain) came from a study of blood T cell repertoires in COVID-19 (TCRdb year 2020). Regarding the complete study: The collaborator samples originated in the United States, Italy and Spain and spanned the acute and convalescent phases of COVID-19. The prospective study material was composed of cDNA or gDNA derived from T cells, B-cell-depleted T cells, or PBMCs. Deeply sampled blood TCRbeta repertoires from subjects exposed to, actively infected with, or recovered from COVID-19 were included in the dataset. A freely available public database, intended as a resource for researchers studying the immune response to SARS-CoV-2, is where the repertoires were released. Samples were obtained from the ongoing ImmuneRACE study (first 160 participants) and from some 1,200 subjects provided by 6 global collaborators. Sample metadata almost always included a de-identified subject ID, COVID-19 status, age in years and sex. HLA class I and class II types, where available, came from metadata supplied by the sample provider rather than from assay-based typing. Broader findings and caveats from the paper: Clinical and demographic metadata were provided uncurated, with the amount varying by source and participant.

TCRbeta CDR3 regions were amplified from genomic DNA by means of the immunoSEQ Assay, a bias-controlled multiplex PCR. Processing in the source paper ran as follows. Nucleated cell counts per sample were estimated from amplification of reference gene primers within the assay. To quantify the absolute abundance of each unique TCRbeta CDR3 rearrangement, sequence reads were collapsed and filtered. For each sample, productive Simpson clonality was calculated by taking the square root of Simpson's diversity index across productive rearrangements. The immuneACCESS repertoire file appears here via TCRdb, limited to in-frame rearrangements. These files lack a portion of the clones; in checked studies, under half of the deficit traces to unresolved V genes, and the cause of the others is not known. V, J and clone size reflect that table, while D and trimming were determined from the DNA. Here the sample has approximately 51,000 clones; about 88% occur a single time. The ten largest clones represent around 4.6% of the sample.

Collaborating institutions collected whole blood in K2EDTA tubes following their own protocols. For TCRbeta analysis, collaborators shipped samples in one of three forms: frozen whole blood, isolated PBMCs, or DNA extracted from either of those sample types. About this clone: The antigen it binds to is not known. Per-base quality was not reported, and no clone a single base away is much larger than it.

Trimmed from V: 6 bases; trimmed from J: 4 bases; junction bases lacking a gene match: 18. CDR1 and CDR2 were assigned from the germline V gene (reference sequence) as WNHNN and SYGVQD. Including cysteine and phenylalanine, the CDR3 has 18 amino acids. The only DNA kept is the CDR3, 54 bases in frame from the first base. The sequencing sample was made of peripheral blood. This TCR was recovered from a man aged 35 to 55 with active COVID-19. The chain is made from TRBV10-1 and TRBJ2-3; the central 8 bases match TRBD2. The CDR3 reads CASSQTEGSSGNSDTQYF. The bases are TGCGCCAGCAGCCAAACCGAGGGAAGTAGCGGGAACTCAGATACGCAGTATTTT.